This T cell receptor (beta chain) stems from a study of cytomegalovirus exposure and HLA in healthy donors. Study-wide points: Among the most significant clusters, several appeared linked to common viral pathogens in a later analysis. The study flagged around 150 TCR beta chains as cytomegalovirus-associated. TCR beta chain V- and J-gene trimming was linked, in a later analysis, to a missense variant in DCLRE1C.

Details on this clone: Its target is unknown.

Looked up from germline, CDR1 is MNHEY and CDR2 is SVGAGI. This CDR3 comprises 15 residues. V dropped 6 bases and J dropped 2; count of bases not matched to a gene: 6. The PCR had 60 Vbeta and 13 Jbeta primers. Study processing details: About 11 million of 80 million or so unique TCR beta chains were shared, per a later count. The table came from immunoSEQ multiplex PCR; TCRdb's copy has only in-frame clones and leaves some out. That table furnishes V, J and clone size, whereas the DNA furnished D and trimming. The sample totals fewer than 150,000 clones. This clonotype was sampled from a woman aged 60-75 years in good health and CMV-seronegative. The V and J genes are TRBV6-5 and TRBJ2-1, with 8 positions matching TRBD2. The sample taken for sequencing was PBMCs. CDR3 bases: TGTGCCAGCAGGCCGTCACTAGCGGCCTACAATGAGCAGTTCTTC. Its protein product is CASRPSLAAYNEQFF.